This TCR beta chain was captured by sequencing in a study of OX40 agonist ivuxolimab in advanced cancers. Study-wide context: Therapy given before enrollment (anti-PD-1, anti-PD-L1 or anti-CTLA-4) was allowed, and roughly 42% had some.

Here immunoSEQ multiplex PCR was the method, and the copy in TCRdb shows in-frame clones only, minus some. In the table there are roughly 80,000 clones, roughly 90% of which are singletons. This CDR3 region has 13 residues. Germline values: CDR1 SGHRS, CDR2 YFSETQ. Trimming removed 1 base from V and 4 bases from J, with 6 bases in between. The V call is TRBV5-1, the J call TRBJ1-5; D not certain. Sequenced here: CD4+ or CD8+ T cells sorted from blood, sampled in a trial of the OX40 agonist ivuxolimab. This TCR derives from an adult with an advanced solid tumor such as melanoma, head and neck, liver or kidney cancer. The CDR3 DNA follows: TGCGCCAGCAGCTTGTATCAGAATCAGCCCCAGCATTTT. Protein: CASSLYQNQPQHF. The whole variable domain, remainder taken from reference TRBV5-1 and TRBJ1-5, is KAGVTQTPRYLIKTRGQQVTLSCSPISGHRSVSWYQQTPGQGLQFLFEYFSETQRNKGNFPGRFSGRQFSNSRSEMNVSTLELGDSALYLCASSLYQNQPQHFGDGTRLSIL.